This T cell receptor beta chain was sequenced during a study of blood T cell repertoires in COVID-19. Assay: immunoSEQ multiplex PCR; the TCRdb copy retains only in-frame clones and omits some. The table includes about 100,000 clones, approximately 86% detected once. V was cut by 2 bases and J by 8 bases, with 9 bases left in between. CDR1 and CDR2 from the germline V gene are MDHEN and SYDVKM. The CDR3 contains 13 residues. Recovered status applied to Cohort 3 donors who had two consecutive negative PCRs. It also applied to those with clearance or with symptom resolution. J is TRBJ2-2 and V is TRBV28, with TRBD1 as a possible D gene (6 bases). The receptor comes from a woman aged 45 to 65 who had recovered from COVID-19. The sequencing input was PBMCs or T cells enriched from blood (not recorded which). DNA of the CDR3: TGTGCCAGCAGTTTAGGGACACGGGGGGAGCTGTTTTTT. Its translation is CASSLGTRGELFF. Full variable domain (outside the CDR3, taken from reference TRBV28 and TRBJ2-2): DVKVTQSSRYLVKRTGEKVFLECVQDMDHENMFWYRQDPGLGLRLIYFSYDVKMKEKGDIPEGYSVSREKKERFSLILESASTNQTSMYLCASSLGTRGELFFGEGSRLTVL.